The clone carrying this T cell receptor (beta chain) showed up just a few times. Its antigen is still unknown. MiXCR, applied by TCRdb to the reads, yields one record per CDR3 protein. The table lists about 110,000 distinct CDR3 sequences, about 40% of them singletons. This sample is part of a study of T cell repertoires in cytomegalovirus infection. The overall study: CMV epitopes in the study were HLA-C-restricted (recently identified) and HLA-B-restricted (well studied). It was the public TCR beta signatures that indicated both CMV infection and matching HLA type.

Study outcomes and limitations: Within the response measured ex vivo, HLA-C-restricted CMV-specific TCR beta clonotypes were dominant. Based on cumulative public TCR beta family frequency, carriers of CMV plus the relevant HLA were identified.

CDR1 is MNHEY, CDR2 SMNVEV, per germline (reference sequence). V dropped 6 bases and J dropped 0 bases, with 8 bases sitting between them. This CDR3 spans 13 amino acids. The source is a human donor in good health (CMV status not recorded). Some clones in this sample may be carry-over from other donors' samples. V is TRBV27 and J is TRBJ1-1; D is unresolved. The material sequenced was CD8+ T cells from cultured PBMCs, taken from culture after CMV antigen stimulation. The CDR3 bases are TGTGCCAGCAGACTTATTATGAACACTGAAGCTTTCTTT. Translating it yields CASRLIMNTEAFF.